This passage covers 7 T cell receptor beta chains from one sample sequenced in a study of Ad26.COV2.S vaccination and SARS-CoV-2 variants. Assay: immunoSEQ multiplex PCR; the TCRdb copy retains only in-frame clones and omits some. The sample gives approximately 480,000 clones, 87% of which show up once; about 13% is in the top ten. The treatment was: 15 to 20 received Ad26.COV2.S at low or high dose, single or two shots; five or six received placebo; per-sample allocation not given. All samples were drawn on day 63, counting from the first vaccine or placebo injection. The sample consisted of peripheral blood, taken in a trial of Ad26.COV2.S vaccine versus placebo. The receptors derive from a person aged 18-60 years who received the Ad26.COV2.S COVID-19 vaccine or a placebo.

The rearrangement uses TRBV29-1 and TRBJ2-3, with D perhaps matching TRBD2 (7 bases). The CDR3 has 14 amino acids. With 4 bases removed from V and 2 bases from J, the gap between germline ends came to 13 bases. Per germline, CDR1 SQVTM and CDR2 ANQGSEA. The CDR3 sequence is CSVGGGLFTDTQYF. The CDR3 DNA follows: TGCAGCGTTGGGGGGGGGCTCTTCACAGATACGCAGTATTTT.

The chain links TRBV6-9 to TRBJ2-1; 9 bases align to TRBD2. The germline V gene encodes CDR1 MNHGY and CDR2 SVAAGI. Losses at the gene ends were 6 bases for V and 6 bases for J; bases not matched to a gene: 9. CDR3 length: 15 residues. DNA of the CDR3: TGTGCCAGCAGCCTTAGCGGGAGAGGGAGCAATGAGCAGTTCTTC. As protein: CASSLSGRGSNEQFF.

The chain has TRBV15 and TRBJ1-3; no firm D call. This CDR3 has 17 residues. Per germline, CDR1 LNHNV and CDR2 YYDKDF (reference sequence). Trimming cost V 0 bases and J 3 bases, with 15 bases left between them. This chain's CDR3 is CATSRDHTGSGGNTIYF. Written as DNA, the CDR3 is TGTGCCACCAGCAGAGATCATACGGGATCAGGTGGAAACACCATATATTTT.

The chain combines TRBV2 with TRBJ2-2; TRBD2 aligns across 8 bases. The CDR3 has 15 residues. V lost 8 bases, J lost 9 bases, and 14 bases stayed unmatched. Per the germline V gene, CDR1 is SNHLY and CDR2 is FYNNEI. The CDR3, as DNA: TGTGCCAGCTGTACAGAGACTAGCGTTTCCCGGGAGCTGTTTTTT. Encoded protein: CASCTETSVSRELFF. Full variable domain (remainder filled in from reference TRBV2 and TRBJ2-2): EPEVTQTPSHQVTQMGQEVILRCVPISNHLYFYWYRQILGQKVEFLVSFYNNEISEKSEIFDDQFSVERPDGSNFTLKIRSTKLEDSAMYFCASCTETSVSRELFFGEGSRLTVL.

The chain recombines TRBV7-9 with TRBJ1-2; D might be TRBD1 (5 bases). This CDR3 has 13 amino acids. V shed 8 bases and J shed 10 bases, with 20 bases lying between them. Germline CDR1 is SEHNR and CDR2 is FQNEAQ (reference sequence). The CDR3 nucleotides read TGTGCCAGCTCCCTCGGGGGTGCTGGCTACTACACCTTC. This translates into CASSLGGAGYYTF.

This chain connects TRBV19 to TRBJ2-1, with D unresolved. The CDR3 covers 11 residues. The V end lost 4 bases, the J end lost 9 bases, and 7 bases lay between the germline ends. Germline loops: CDR1 LNHDA, CDR2 SQIVND (reference sequence). In DNA, the CDR3 is TGTGCCAGTAGTACCAGGACTGAGCAGTTCTTC. It codes for CASSTRTEQFF.

The V and J genes are TRBV11-2 and TRBJ2-1, with D unresolved. V shed 5 bases and J shed 8 bases, with 7 bases lying between them. The CDR3 covers 11 residues. Germline loops: CDR1 SGHAT, CDR2 FQNNGV. CDR3 sequence: CASSAGHEQFF. Written as DNA, the CDR3 is TGTGCCAGCAGCGCCGGGCATGAGCAGTTCTTC.